The 22 T cell receptor beta chains below were found in one sample sequenced in a study of blood T cell repertoires in COVID-19. TCRdb's copy holds only in-frame clones and misses some; the assay was immunoSEQ multiplex PCR. Among more than 80,000 clones listed, 75% to 90% were seen once. Sequenced material: peripheral blood. These receptor sequences come from a man aged 80 or over with acute or convalescent COVID-19.

The J gene is TRBJ2-7, the V gene TRBV7-9; 7 nucleotides match TRBD1. Per the germline V gene, CDR1 is SEHNR and CDR2 is FQNEAQ (reference sequence). V lost 5 bases and J lost 5; bases outside the gene matches: 9. The CDR3 sequence is 14 residues long. In nucleotides, the CDR3 is TGTGCCAGCAGCACGACAGGGAGAGTTGACGAGCAGTACTTC. Amino acid sequence: CASSTTGRVDEQYF.

This chain uses TRBV28 with TRBJ1-2, with D tentatively TRBD1 (5 bases). The V gene lost 6 bases and the J gene lost 8 bases, with 16 bases spanning the gap. The CDR3 length is 13 residues. The germline gives CDR1 MDHEN, CDR2 SYDVKM. In DNA, the CDR3 is TGTGCCAGCAGATCGGGGGGAGGGGAAGGCTACACCTTC. Protein: CASRSGGGEGYTF.

The rearrangement links TRBV11-1 to TRBJ2-5, with D perhaps matching TRBD2 (6 bases). The CDR3 length is 16 residues. With 3 bases removed from V and 4 bases from J, the gap between germline ends came to 18 bases. Germline V gene lookup returns CDR1 SGHAT and CDR2 FQDESV (reference sequence). CDR3 residues: CASSLVSGTSRETQYF. The CDR3 bases are TGTGCCAGCAGCTTGGTGTCCGGGACTTCCAGAGAGACCCAGTACTTC. Variable domain in full (rest from reference TRBV11-1 and TRBJ2-5): EAEVAQSPRYKITEKSQAVAFWCDPISGHATLYWYRQILGQGPELLVQFQDESVVDDSQLPKDRFSAERLKGVDSTLKIQPAELGDSAMYLCASSLVSGTSRETQYFGPGTRLLVL.

The chain couples TRBV27 to TRBJ2-2; D not certain. V was pared by 4 bases and J by 8 bases, with 8 bases between. The CDR3 spans 12 residues. The germline V gene has CDR1 MNHEY and CDR2 SMNVEV (reference sequence). CDR3 bases: TGTGCCAGCAGTTCCGCGTCTGGGGAGCTGTTTTTT. Translating it yields CASSSASGELFF.

The rearrangement links TRBV2 to TRBJ2-4, with D perhaps matching TRBD1 (6 bases). V was shortened by 6 bases and J by 7 bases, with 16 bases between the two germline ends. The germline gives CDR1 SNHLY, CDR2 FYNNEI. The CDR3 contains 14 residues. The CDR3 protein is CASRGYRAGNIQYF. DNA of the CDR3: TGTGCCAGCAGGGGTTACAGGGCCGGGAACATTCAGTACTTC.

The genes are TRBV7-2 and TRBJ1-4; no firm D call. This CDR3 has 15 residues. Germline lookup yields CDR1 SGHTA and CDR2 FQGNSA. Trimming cost V 3 bases and J 5 bases, with 13 bases left between them. CDR3 sequence: CASSFSRGPNEKLFF. The CDR3 DNA reads TGTGCCAGCAGCTTCAGCCGGGGTCCCAATGAAAAACTGTTTTTT.

This chain joins TRBV30 and TRBJ1-5; D is perhaps TRBD1 (5 bases). V shed 3 bases and J shed 3 bases, with 12 bases lying between them. CDR1 GTSNPN and CDR2 SVGIG come from the germline V gene (reference sequence). This CDR3 spans 14 amino acids. The CDR3 coding sequence is TGTGCCTGGAGGGACGACAGTGTCAATCAGCCCCAGCATTTT. This codes for CAWRDDSVNQPQHF.

The chain has TRBV12-3 or TRBV12-4 and TRBJ2-1; D is possibly TRBD2 (6 bases). V lost 6 bases and J 5 bases, leaving 11 bases between the germline ends. CDR3 size: 13 residues. Here the CDR3 reads CASSLATDNEQFF. CDR3 nucleotide sequence: TGTGCCAGCAGCCTAGCGACCGACAATGAGCAGTTCTTC.

J is TRBJ1-6 and V is TRBV2; 10 bases align to TRBD1. Germline trimming cut 6 bases from V and 5 bases from J; bases unmatched to any gene: 7. The CDR3 has 16 residues. Germline V gene sequence: CDR1 SNHLY, CDR2 FYNNEI. The DNA of the CDR3 is TGTGCCAGCAGCGGGGACAGGGGTGTGAATAATTCACCCCTCCACTTT. Encoded protein: CASSGDRGVNNSPLHF.

The chain has TRBV4-3 and TRBJ2-1, with TRBD2 identical over 7 bases. The junction had 8 bases not matched to a gene; V was cut back by 1 base and J by 8 bases. Germline values: CDR1 LGHNA, CDR2 YSLEER. The CDR3 loop spans 15 amino acids. The CDR3 coding sequence is TGCGCCAGCAGCCAAGGTCTGGGCGGGAGTGATGAGCAGTTCTTC. As protein: CASSQGLGGSDEQFF.

V usage is TRBV27 and J usage is TRBJ1-2, with 7 bases matching TRBD1. CDR1 MNHEY and CDR2 SMNVEV come from the germline V gene (reference sequence). The CDR3 length is 13 residues. Trimming cost V 3 bases and J 6 bases; bases outside gene matches: 4. This CDR3 reads CASSFLTGDGYTF. CDR3 DNA sequence: TGTGCCAGCAGTTTCCTCACAGGGGATGGCTACACCTTC.

The chain recombines TRBV19 with TRBJ1-3; 7 positions agree with TRBD1. Germline V lookup: CDR1 LNHDA, CDR2 SQIVND (reference sequence). V shed 5 bases and J 8 bases; nucleotides not matched to a gene: 12. The CDR3 sequence is 15 residues long. The CDR3 DNA sequence: TGTGCCAGTAGTCCCGAGACAGGGTACGGAGACACCATATATTTT. Its translation is CASSPETGYGDTIYF.

The chain joins TRBV5-1 to TRBJ1-6; TRBD1 aligns across 10 bases. The V segment lost 4 bases and the J segment 7 bases; nucleotides outside the gene matches: 2. Germline-derived CDR1 and CDR2 are SGHRS and YFSETQ. The CDR3 has 14 residues. This chain's CDR3 is CASSADRGNSPLHF. As DNA, the CDR3 is TGCGCCAGCAGCGCGGACAGGGGGAATTCACCCCTCCACTTT. Complete variable domain (other parts from reference TRBV5-1 and TRBJ1-6): KAGVTQTPRYLIKTRGQQVTLSCSPISGHRSVSWYQQTPGQGLQFLFEYFSETQRNKGNFPGRFSGRQFSNSRSEMNVSTLELGDSALYLCASSADRGNSPLHFGNGTRLTVT.

About this clone: Being one base from a much bigger clone, this may be a read error. The chain couples TRBV9 to TRBJ2-1; a possible D gene is TRBD2 (6 bases). This CDR3 has 15 amino acids. Germline V gene data show CDR1 as SGDLS and CDR2 as YYNGEE. The V gene lost 0 bases and the J gene lost 4 bases, with 11 bases spanning the gap. The CDR3, as DNA: TGTGCCAGCAGCGTAGAAATAGCGGAGTACAATGAGCAGTTCTTC. This codes for CASSVEIAEYNEQFF. The full variable domain, with the rest looked up from reference TRBV9 and TRBJ2-1, is DSGVTQTPKHLITATGQRVTLRCSPRSGDLSVYWYQQSLDQGLQFLIQYYNGEERAKGNILERFSAQQFPDLHSELNLSSLELGDSALYFCASSVEIAEYNEQFFGPGTRLTVL.

V gene TRBV19 combines with J gene TRBJ1-1, with 8 bases aligning to TRBD1. Germline CDR1 LNHDA, CDR2 SQIVND (reference sequence). With V trimmed by 4 bases and J by 0 bases, 1 base remained unmatched. The CDR3 consists of 14 residues. CDR3 bases: TGTGCCAGTAGTACGACAGGGGTGAACACTGAAGCTTTCTTT. The encoded protein is CASSTTGVNTEAFF.

The chain recombines TRBV24-1 with TRBJ1-2; D gene unclear. Germline V gene sequence: CDR1 KGHDR, CDR2 SFDVKD. Trimming removed 0 bases at V and 8 bases at J, with 15 bases between. The CDR3 is made up of 15 amino acids. CDR3 DNA sequence: TGTGCCACCAGTGATTTGGGGCAGACCTTCGGAGGCTACACCTTC. Its translation is CATSDLGQTFGGYTF.

CDR3 region: CASSQGPSGSQQETQYF. DNA of the CDR3: TGTGCCAGCAGCCAAGGCCCTAGCGGGAGCCAACAAGAGACCCAGTACTTC. The chain combines TRBV4-2 with TRBJ2-5, with 10 nucleotides matching TRBD2. The CDR3 consists of 17 residues. Germline V lookup: CDR1 LGHNA, CDR2 YNFKEQ. After removal of 1 base from V and 2 bases from J, the junction contained 7 bases not matched to a gene.

This clone appeared a single time. The genes are TRBV5-6 and TRBJ2-3; 10 nucleotides align to TRBD2. After removal of 4 bases from V and 6 bases from J, the junction contained 11 bases not matched to a gene. The CDR3 length is 16 residues. CDR1 SGHDT and CDR2 YYEEEE come from the germline V gene. The CDR3 protein is CASSPGTSVPIDTQYF. The CDR3 coding sequence is TGTGCCAGCAGCCCCGGGACTAGCGTCCCCATCGATACGCAGTATTTT.

The V gene is TRBV19, the J gene TRBJ1-1; 9 nucleotides match TRBD1. The junction had 4 bases not matched to a gene; V was cut back by 3 bases and J by 5 bases. The CDR3 has 14 amino acids. Germline V lookup: CDR1 LNHDA, CDR2 SQIVND (reference sequence). Here the CDR3 reads CASSIRQGGTEAFF. Here the CDR3 DNA reads TGTGCCAGTAGTATCAGACAGGGGGGAACTGAAGCTTTCTTT.

The gene calls are TRBV5-5 and TRBJ2-7, with 8 bases identical to TRBD2. V dropped 0 bases and J dropped 3; count of bases not matched to a gene: 5. Germline CDR1 SGHKS, CDR2 YYEKEE (reference sequence). CDR3 length: 15 residues. The CDR3 DNA reads TGTGCCAGCAGCTTGGAGGCGGGAGGTCGCTACGAGCAGTACTTC. It specifies CASSLEAGGRYEQYF.

The rearrangement uses TRBV28 and TRBJ2-7; TRBD1 might be the D (6 bases). Trimming took off 3 bases at V and 4 bases at J, with 13 bases between the two ends. The germline V gene encodes CDR1 MDHEN and CDR2 SYDVKM. This CDR3 has 14 amino acids. CDR3 bases: TGTGCCAGCAGTTTCCCAGGGGACGGATACGAGCAGTACTTC. It encodes CASSFPGDGYEQYF.

The rearrangement uses TRBV28 and TRBJ1-6; D uncertain. CDR1 MDHEN and CDR2 SYDVKM come from the germline V gene. CDR3 length: 14 amino acids. V shed 7 bases and J shed 7 bases, with 14 bases lying between them. The CDR3 DNA reads as TGTGCCAGCAAATCCCTCACACCCAATTCACCCCTCCACTTT. It translates to CASKSLTPNSPLHF. The full variable domain, its missing parts supplied by reference TRBV28 and TRBJ1-6, is DVKVTQSSRYLVKRTGEKVFLECVQDMDHENMFWYRQDPGLGLRLIYFSYDVKMKEKGDIPEGYSVSREKKERFSLILESASTNQTSMYLCASKSLTPNSPLHFGNGTRLTVT.